This passage covers 26 T cell receptor beta chains from one sample sequenced in a study of T-cell memory formation after mild COVID-19. TCRdb itself ran the 5' RACE reads through MiXCR, one entry per CDR3 protein. The sample lists about 57,000 distinct CDR3 sequences, 10% to 15% occurring once. Sequenced sample: PBMCs or a T cell subset sorted from them (not recorded which). The receptors were sampled from a man aged 18 to 29 who had mild COVID-19 (a few samples of this study predate the infection). Cell type and time point are not known.

This clonotype was recorded many times. V gene TRBV4-3 combines with J gene TRBJ2-4; the D is unclear. The V gene's germline CDR1 is LGHNA and CDR2 YSLEER. The CDR3 runs to 17 residues. Trimming shortened V by 0 bases and J by 0 bases, and 12 bases separated the two germline ends. As DNA, the CDR3 is TGCGCCAGCAGCCAAGAAACTGTACCTAAAGCCAAAAACATTCAGTACTTC. Amino acid sequence: CASSQETVPKAKNIQYF.

This CDR3 is CASSRDQGNTIYF. CDR3 DNA: TGTGCCAGCAGCAGGGATCAGGGAAACACCATATATTTT. This chain joins TRBV11-2 and TRBJ1-3, with D uncertain. The CDR3 sequence is 13 residues long. Germline V CDR1 and CDR2: SGHAT, FQNNGV. V lost 5 bases to trimming and J lost 4 bases, with 9 bases between them. Complete variable domain (other parts from reference TRBV11-2 and TRBJ1-3): EAGVAQSPRYKIIEKRQSVAFWCNPISGHATLYWYQQILGQGPKLLIQFQNNGVVDDSQLPKDRFSAERLKGVDSTLKIQPAKLEDSAVYLCASSRDQGNTIYFGEGSWLTVV.

In its sample, this clonotype was seen many times. The CDR3 loop is CASSLRGGARETQYF. For the CDR3, the DNA is TGCGCCAGCAGCTTGCGCGGGGGGGCCCGGGAGACCCAGTACTTC. V is TRBV5-1 and J is TRBJ2-5; 9 nucleotides align to TRBD2. The CDR3 spans 15 residues. Germline V lookup: CDR1 SGHRS, CDR2 YFSETQ. The V and J ends lost 1 base and 5 bases, in that order; junction bases with no gene match: 6.

This clonotype was observed at least ten times. This sequence joins TRBV10-1 and TRBJ2-3, with 8 bases identical to TRBD2. Germline values: CDR1 WNHNN, CDR2 SYGVQD (reference sequence). The CDR3 loop spans 13 amino acids. The V gene end was trimmed by 5 bases and the J gene end by 4 bases; junction bases not matched to a gene: 2. The CDR3 spells CASSREGADTQYF. In DNA form, the CDR3 reads TGCGCCAGCAGTCGGGAGGGGGCAGATACGCAGTATTTT.

This clonotype has more than one count but fewer than ten. The chain recombines TRBV28 with TRBJ2-7; 7 nucleotides line up with TRBD2. Per germline, CDR1 MDHEN and CDR2 SYDVKM. V gave up 7 bases and J gave up 3 bases; unmatched junction bases: 18. This CDR3 contains 17 residues. Written as DNA, the CDR3 is TGTGCCAGCAACGCCGGGGGGTGGGCACCGCCATTCTACGAGCAGTACGTC. Amino acid sequence: CASNAGGWAPPFYEQYV.

This clonotype was detected a few times. V usage is TRBV7-2 and J usage is TRBJ1-6; tentative D call: TRBD1 (5 bases). Germline CDR1 reads SGHTA; CDR2 reads FQGNSA. CDR3 size: 13 residues. Trimming shortened V by 2 bases and J by 8 bases, and 7 bases separated the two germline ends. The CDR3 is CASSLQGYSPLHF. The CDR3 bases are TGTGCCAGCAGCTTACAGGGTTATTCACCCCTCCACTTT.

This clonotype has ten or more counts. The V and J genes are TRBV9 and TRBJ2-2, with 7 bases fitting TRBD2. V trimming: 0 bases; J trimming: 11 bases; junction bases outside the gene matches: 1. Looked up from germline, CDR1 is SGDLS and CDR2 is YYNGEE. The CDR3 loop spans 12 amino acids. This chain's CDR3 is CASSVAGGELFF. The CDR3 DNA reads TGTGCCAGCAGCGTAGCGGGGGGAGAGCTGTTTTTT.

This clonotype was seen a handful of times. The J gene is TRBJ2-3, the V gene TRBV2; 9 nucleotides match TRBD2. CDR1 is SNHLY, CDR2 FYNNEI, per germline. J gave up 2 bases and V 5 bases, and 5 bases lay outside the gene matches. This CDR3 has 15 amino acids. CDR3 loop: CASSLIAGATDTQYF. For the CDR3, the DNA is TGTGCCAGCAGTCTAATAGCGGGGGCCACAGATACGCAGTATTTT.

The V and J genes are TRBV19 and TRBJ2-7; 9 nucleotides match TRBD1. CDR1 is LNHDA, CDR2 SQIVND, per germline (reference sequence). CDR3 length: 14 amino acids. V lost 4 bases and J lost 5; bases outside the gene matches: 6. CDR3 bases: TGTGCCAGTAGTAAACAGGGGGCCTTGGACGAGCAGTACTTC. This codes for CASSKQGALDEQYF.

The genes are TRBV20-1 and TRBJ1-4, with a weak D call TRBD1 (5 bases). CDR3 length equals 16 residues. Trimming took 4 bases from V and 0 from J, leaving 15 bases between them. Germline CDR1 reads DFQATT; CDR2 reads SNEGSKA (reference sequence). The CDR3 loop reads CSAKTGVGATNEKLFF. CDR3 DNA sequence: TGCAGTGCTAAAACAGGCGTCGGGGCAACTAATGAAAAACTGTTTTTT.

The CDR3 reads CASSVSLTDTQYF. CDR3 coding DNA: TGTGCCAGCAGCGTATCCCTCACAGATACGCAGTATTTT. V gene TRBV9 combines with J gene TRBJ2-3; D is undetermined. The CDR3 has 13 residues. V was clipped by 1 base and J by 2 bases, with 5 bases between them. Germline V gene sequence: CDR1 SGDLS, CDR2 YYNGEE. The full variable domain, with the rest looked up from reference TRBV9 and TRBJ2-3, is DSGVTQTPKHLITATGQRVTLRCSPRSGDLSVYWYQQSLDQGLQFLIQYYNGEERAKGNILERFSAQQFPDLHSELNLSSLELGDSALYFCASSVSLTDTQYFGPGTRLTVL.

This clonotype was recorded a few times. The chain employs TRBV28 and TRBJ2-1, with TRBD1 matching 9 bases. The CDR3 is 13 residues long. Germline CDR1 MDHEN, CDR2 SYDVKM. V lost 5 bases and J lost 7; bases outside the gene matches: 3. The CDR3 protein is CASSKQGANEQFF. CDR3 coding DNA: TGTGCCAGCAGTAAACAGGGGGCGAATGAGCAGTTCTTC.

This chain uses TRBV7-2 with TRBJ1-1; TRBD1 is a possible D gene (5 bases). The CDR3 is 15 amino acids. The germline V gene encodes CDR1 SGHTA and CDR2 FQGNSA. V was pared by 6 bases and J by 1 base, with 15 bases between. The CDR3 here is CASRSQGGENTEAFF. Written as DNA, the CDR3 is TGTGCCAGCAGGTCTCAGGGTGGAGAGAACACTGAAGCTTTCTTT. Filled out from reference TRBV7-2 and TRBJ1-1, the complete variable domain reads GAGVSQSPSNKVTEKGKDVELRCDPISGHTALYWYRQSLGQGLEFLIYFQGNSAPDKSGLPSDRFSAERTGGSVSTLTIQRTQQEDSAVYLCASRSQGGENTEAFFGQGTRLTVV.

This clonotype was detected a few times. V gene TRBV24-1 combines with J gene TRBJ1-2; possibly TRBD1 for D (6 bases). The CDR3 has 12 amino acids. Germline lookup yields CDR1 KGHDR and CDR2 SFDVKD. V was clipped by 5 bases and J by 7 bases, with 10 bases between them. CDR3 coding DNA: TGTGCCACCAGTGCAGGGGATCGTGGCTACACCTTC. The encoded protein is CATSAGDRGYTF.

This clonotype was detected a few times. The chain combines TRBV12-3 or TRBV12-4 with TRBJ1-2; D call uncertain. This CDR3 comprises 13 residues. Trimming stripped 5 bases from V and 2 bases from J, with 9 bases between. The CDR3 reads CASSPDKNYGYTF. The DNA for the CDR3 is TGTGCCAGCAGTCCCGACAAAAACTATGGCTACACCTTC.

V is TRBV10-3 and J is TRBJ1-2; the match to TRBD1 covers 10 bases. CDR1 and CDR2 from the germline V gene are ENHRY and SYGVKD. After removal of 6 bases from V and 6 bases from J, the junction contained 10 bases not matched to a gene. The length of the CDR3 is 15 residues. The CDR3 region is CAISGTGAGIDGYTF. The CDR3, as DNA: TGTGCCATCAGCGGGACAGGGGCGGGGATCGATGGCTACACCTTC.

This clonotype was detected a few times. V is TRBV4-1 and J is TRBJ1-2; a possible D gene is TRBD1 (5 bases). The CDR3 runs to 13 residues. Germline V lookup: CDR1 MGHRA, CDR2 YSYEKL. V shed 5 bases and J shed 8 bases, with 15 bases lying between them. In nucleotides, the CDR3 is TGCGCCAGCAGCTCCGGGACTGGCCTAGGCTACACCTTC. Translated, it gives CASSSGTGLGYTF.

This clonotype was recorded many times. In DNA form, the CDR3 reads TGTGCCAGCAGCCAAATTAGCGGGGGCCCGACGGGCGAGCAGTACTTC. Protein: CASSQISGGPTGEQYF. The chain joins TRBV14 to TRBJ2-7; 9 bases are shared with TRBD2. J lost 6 bases, V lost 2 bases, and 11 bases had no gene match. The CDR3 is 16 amino acids. CDR1 and CDR2 from the germline V gene are SGHDN and FVKESK.

This clonotype was observed a handful of times. The rearrangement uses TRBV4-1 and TRBJ1-4; 10 positions agree with TRBD1. Germline V gene data show CDR1 as MGHRA and CDR2 as YSYEKL. The CDR3 is 14 residues long. With V trimmed by 5 bases and J by 8 bases, 5 bases remained unmatched. CDR3 sequence (DNA): TGCGCCAGCAGCGCCGGGACAGGGGACGAAAAACTGTTTTTT. Translated: CASSAGTGDEKLFF.

The rearrangement joins TRBV4-2 to TRBJ2-7, with D perhaps TRBD2 (6 bases). The CDR3 loop spans 15 amino acids. Germline CDR1 and CDR2: LGHNA and YNFKEQ. Trimming shortened V by 3 bases and J by 0 bases, and 12 bases separated the two germline ends. Here the CDR3 reads CASSQGGVSSYEQYF. The CDR3 DNA is TGTGCCAGCAGCCAGGGCGGGGTAAGCTCCTACGAGCAGTACTTC.

The chain couples TRBV5-1 to TRBJ2-3; 9 nucleotides align to TRBD2. The CDR3 spans 17 residues. Trimming took 3 bases from V and 3 from J; bases not matched to a gene: 11. CDR1 is SGHRS, CDR2 YFSETQ, per germline. The CDR3 region is CASSSTASGEPTDTQYF. CDR3 DNA: TGCGCCAGCAGCTCGACTGCTAGCGGGGAACCAACAGATACGCAGTATTTT.

The V gene is TRBV9, the J gene TRBJ2-7; weak D call: TRBD1 (7 bases). Germline V lookup: CDR1 SGDLS, CDR2 YYNGEE. The length of the CDR3 is 14 residues. Trimming stripped 3 bases from V and 1 base from J, with 11 bases between. The CDR3 coding sequence is TGTGCCAGCAGCGCCAGGGGGGAGTCCTACGAGCAGTACTTC. Its protein product is CASSARGESYEQYF.

The genes are TRBV19 and TRBJ1-5; TRBD1 might be the D (5 bases). The CDR3 totals 16 residues. Per germline, CDR1 LNHDA and CDR2 SQIVND (reference sequence). The V end lost 1 base, the J end lost 7 bases, and 17 bases lay between the germline ends. Here the CDR3 reads CASSIVGGAAGQPQHF. The DNA of the CDR3 is TGTGCCAGTAGTATAGTCGGTGGGGCCGCTGGACAGCCCCAGCATTTT.

The rearrangement joins TRBV20-1 to TRBJ2-1; D possibly uses TRBD1 or TRBD2 (6 bases each). The germline gives CDR1 DFQATT, CDR2 SNEGSKA (reference sequence). Trimming removed 3 bases from V and 9 bases from J, with 12 bases in between. The CDR3 is made up of 12 amino acids. The CDR3 coding sequence is TGCAGTGCTAGTGGGGGGCCGGGTGAGCAGTTCTTC. It codes for CSASGGPGEQFF.

The chain links TRBV11-2 to TRBJ1-3; the D is unclear. Germline CDR1 SGHAT, CDR2 FQNNGV. V dropped 0 bases and J dropped 2 bases, with 5 bases sitting between them. The CDR3 spans 14 residues. In DNA, the CDR3 is TGTGCCAGCAGCTTAGATAGGGCTGGAAACACCATATATTTT. Residues: CASSLDRAGNTIYF.

V is TRBV11-3 and J is TRBJ2-5; a possible D gene is TRBD2 (6 bases). The CDR3 runs to 14 residues. Germline assignment: CDR1 SGHNT and CDR2 YENEEA. V was clipped by 3 bases and J by 2 bases, with 10 bases between them. The CDR3 loop is CASSLGGPQETQYF. CDR3 bases: TGTGCCAGCAGCTTGGGGGGACCGCAAGAGACCCAGTACTTC.